The 11 T cell receptor beta chains below come from one sample, sequenced in a study of blood T cell repertoires in COVID-19. Assay: immunoSEQ multiplex PCR; the TCRdb copy retains only in-frame clones and omits some. Of approximately 300,000 clones listed, 86% were seen once; the top ten hold around 1.5%. Sequenced sample: peripheral blood. The receptor source for this set is a woman between 45 and 60 years old with acute or convalescent COVID-19.

This chain joins TRBV9 and TRBJ2-2, with 10 bases fitting TRBD2. CDR1 and CDR2 from the germline V gene are SGDLS and YYNGEE. With V trimmed by 3 bases and J by 1 base, 12 bases remained unmatched. The length of the CDR3 is 19 residues. CDR3 amino acids: CASSEPALGLAENTGELFF. CDR3 coding DNA: TGTGCCAGCAGCGAACCCGCCTTAGGACTAGCGGAGAACACCGGGGAGCTGTTTTTT. The whole variable domain, filled in from reference TRBV9 and TRBJ2-2, reads DSGVTQTPKHLITATGQRVTLRCSPRSGDLSVYWYQQSLDQGLQFLIQYYNGEERAKGNILERFSAQQFPDLHSELNLSSLELGDSALYFCASSEPALGLAENTGELFFGEGSRLTVL.

The CDR3 nucleotides are TGTGCCAGCAGGATACAGGGTCGGGGTGAAGCTTTCTTT. This codes for CASRIQGRGEAFF. J is TRBJ1-1 and V is TRBV6-5, with D maybe TRBD1 (6 bases). CDR3 length equals 13 residues. The ends were cut back, 6 bases at V and 7 bases at J, with 15 bases in the middle. Germline loops: CDR1 MNHEY, CDR2 SVGAGI.

The rearrangement joins TRBV7-9 to TRBJ2-1, with 9 nucleotides matching TRBD2. CDR3 length: 18 residues. The V gene end was trimmed by 2 bases and the J gene end by 3 bases; junction bases not matched to a gene: 11. Germline CDR1 is SEHNR and CDR2 is FQNEAQ (reference sequence). CDR3 region: CASSLLALASGDYNEQFF. The CDR3 DNA sequence: TGTGCCAGCAGCTTACTGGCTCTGGCTAGCGGGGACTACAATGAGCAGTTCTTC. Combining the CDR3 with reference TRBV7-9 and TRBJ2-1 gives the whole variable domain DTGVSQNPRHKITKRGQNVTFRCDPISEHNRLYWYRQTLGQGPEFLTYFQNEAQLEKSRLLSDRFSAERPKGSFSTLEIQRTEQGDSAMYLCASSLLALASGDYNEQFFGPGTRLTVL.

The chain employs TRBV2 and TRBJ2-5, with D tentatively TRBD2 (6 bases). This CDR3 comprises 12 residues. Germline lookup yields CDR1 SNHLY and CDR2 FYNNEI. V lost 5 bases to trimming and J lost 5 bases, with 9 bases between them. The CDR3 here is CASSPGGETQYF. The CDR3 bases are TGTGCCAGCAGTCCCGGGGGTGAGACCCAGTACTTC.

The chain couples TRBV7-9 to TRBJ1-6, with TRBD1 matching 8 bases. The CDR3 sequence is 15 residues long. V lost 3 bases to trimming and J lost 7 bases; unmatched junction nucleotides: 5. The germline CDR1 and CDR2 sequences are SEHNR and FQNEAQ (reference sequence). The CDR3 reads CASSFRQGRNSPLHF. In nucleotides, the CDR3 is TGTGCCAGCAGCTTCAGACAGGGGAGAAATTCACCCCTCCACTTT. The full variable domain, its missing parts supplied by reference TRBV7-9 and TRBJ1-6, is DTGVSQNPRHKITKRGQNVTFRCDPISEHNRLYWYRQTLGQGPEFLTYFQNEAQLEKSRLLSDRFSAERPKGSFSTLEIQRTEQGDSAMYLCASSFRQGRNSPLHFGNGTRLTVT.

The rearrangement joins TRBV24-1 to TRBJ2-2; 7 bases match TRBD1. The CDR3 totals 16 residues. With 4 bases clipped from V and 4 bases from J, the junction kept 8 bases outside the gene matches. Germline values: CDR1 KGHDR, CDR2 SFDVKD. The CDR3 coding sequence is TGTGCCACCAGTGACAACAGGGGATTAGCCACCGGGGAGCTGTTTTTT. It is translated as CATSDNRGLATGELFF.

This chain uses TRBV5-1 with TRBJ1-6, with TRBD1 identical over 8 bases. This CDR3 spans 14 amino acids. Germline values: CDR1 SGHRS, CDR2 YFSETQ. V was clipped by 2 bases and J by 9 bases; unmatched bases: 4. CDR3 sequence reads: CASSFGQGGSPLHF. The CDR3 nucleotides are TGCGCCAGCAGCTTTGGACAGGGTGGTTCACCCCTCCACTTT.

V is TRBV20-1 and J is TRBJ2-7, with 8 bases lining up with TRBD2. Germline CDR1 DFQATT, CDR2 SNEGSKA (reference sequence). This CDR3 is 16 amino acids long. The V and J ends lost 3 bases and 3 bases, in that order; junction bases with no gene match: 13. This CDR3 is CSASDTGTSLRYEQYF. The DNA for the CDR3 is TGCAGTGCTAGTGACACCGGGACTAGTCTCCGCTACGAGCAGTACTTC.

The rearrangement joins TRBV6-5 to TRBJ1-2, with D perhaps TRBD1 (6 bases). Trimming stripped 4 bases from V and 0 bases from J, with 12 bases between. The CDR3 runs 15 residues. Germline CDR1 MNHEY, CDR2 SVGAGI. The CDR3 nucleotides read TGTGCCAGCAGTTCCTGGACAGCTACTAACTATGGCTACACCTTC. Its protein is CASSSWTATNYGYTF.

The chain combines TRBV29-1 with TRBJ1-1; maybe TRBD1 (6 bases). Germline CDR1 reads SQVTM; CDR2 reads ANQGSEA. Deletions cut 0 bases from V and 4 bases from J, with 15 bases between. The CDR3 covers 15 residues. CDR3 bases: TGCAGCGTTGAAGAAGTCCAGGGGTTAGGCACTGAAGCTTTCTTT. As protein: CSVEEVQGLGTEAFF. The variable domain in full, completed from reference TRBV29-1 and TRBJ1-1, reads SAVISQKPSRDICQRGTSLTIQCQVDSQVTMMFWYRQQPGQSLTLIATANQGSEATYESGFVIDKFPISRPNLTFSTLTVSNMSPEDSSIYLCSVEEVQGLGTEAFFGQGTRLTVV.

This chain joins TRBV28 and TRBJ2-2; D remains unclear. This CDR3 has 14 residues. The V gene lost 3 bases and the J gene lost 1 base, with 6 bases spanning the gap. Germline V gene data show CDR1 as MDHEN and CDR2 as SYDVKM. The CDR3 sequence is CASSFWQNTGELFF. The DNA for the CDR3 is TGTGCCAGCAGTTTTTGGCAGAACACCGGGGAGCTGTTTTTT.